The 30 T cell receptor beta chains presented below share a single source sample, sequenced in a study of shared clonotypes between healthy human individuals. Libraries were prepared by immunoSEQ multiplex PCR; TCRdb keeps only in-frame clonotypes and omits some of them. The sample includes roughly 1,100,000 clones, more than 65% of them seen just once. Sequenced sample: memory CD4+ T cells sorted from blood. As to subset: CD45RA-negative fraction. Every receptor here comes from a man aged 18-30 years in good health.

J is TRBJ1-3 and V is TRBV29-1; no firm D call. The germline V gene has CDR1 SQVTM and CDR2 ANQGSEA. The V and J ends lost 7 bases and 4 bases respectively, with 20 bases between them. The CDR3 runs 15 residues. This CDR3 reads CSATPDGMGGNTIYF. As DNA, the CDR3 is TGCAGCGCCACCCCGGACGGAATGGGGGGAAACACCATATATTTT.

This rearrangement joins TRBV29-1 to TRBJ2-7; D uncertain. CDR3 size: 14 residues. Germline lookup yields CDR1 SQVTM and CDR2 ANQGSEA. V shed 4 bases and J shed 1 base, with 14 bases lying between them. The CDR3 region has the DNA TGCAGCGTTGGGAGTGGGCCCTCTTCCTACGAGCAGTACTTC. Translation: CSVGSGPSSYEQYF.

The CDR3 spells CASSDWGAPYTGELFF. In nucleotides, the CDR3 is TGTGCCAGCAGTGATTGGGGGGCTCCGTACACCGGGGAGCTGTTTTTT. The V and J genes are TRBV6-1 and TRBJ2-2, with D perhaps matching TRBD1 or TRBD2 (6 bases each). This CDR3 has 16 amino acids. Germline V lookup: CDR1 MNHNS, CDR2 SASEGT. Trimming cost V 3 bases and J 3 bases, with 14 bases left between them.

This clone is a singleton in its sample. The chain carries TRBV4-1 and TRBJ1-4, with 8 nucleotides matching TRBD1. The V gene end was trimmed by 0 bases and the J gene end by 8 bases; junction bases not matched to a gene: 8. The CDR3 totals 16 residues. The germline V gene encodes CDR1 MGHRA and CDR2 YSYEKL. The CDR3 region has the DNA TGCGCCAGCAGCCAAGATGGGCCACAGGGGGTCGAAAAACTGTTTTTT. It codes for CASSQDGPQGVEKLFF.

The chain is built from TRBV28 and TRBJ2-2; D perhaps matches TRBD2 (5 bases). This CDR3 has 16 residues. Trimming stripped 7 bases from V and 1 base from J, with 16 bases between. Per germline, CDR1 MDHEN and CDR2 SYDVKM. CDR3 sequence (DNA): TGTGCCAGCACTTCCTCGAGGGTTTTGAACACCGGGGAGCTGTTTTTT. Amino acids: CASTSSRVLNTGELFF.

A single count supports this clone. The chain combines TRBV5-1 with TRBJ2-1, with a tentative D call TRBD2 (5 bases). Trimming cost V 5 bases and J 4 bases, with 13 bases left between them. This CDR3 has 14 amino acids. CDR1 SGHRS and CDR2 YFSETQ come from the germline V gene. CDR3 sequence (DNA): TGCGCCAGCAGAGTCGGGGTGGCATACAATGAGCAGTTCTTC. This sequence encodes CASRVGVAYNEQFF.

This clone has only one observation. CDR3 DNA sequence: TGTGCCAGCAGCGCGGGACTACTGGAGACCCATGAGCAGTTCTTC. Its protein product is CASSAGLLETHEQFF. This chain connects TRBV11-2 to TRBJ2-1; 7 positions match TRBD2. V lost 5 bases and J lost 8; bases outside the gene matches: 12. The CDR3 contains 15 residues. Per the germline V gene, CDR1 is SGHAT and CDR2 is FQNNGV. The full variable domain, with the rest looked up from reference TRBV11-2 and TRBJ2-1, is EAGVAQSPRYKIIEKRQSVAFWCNPISGHATLYWYQQILGQGPKLLIQFQNNGVVDDSQLPKDRFSAERLKGVDSTLKIQPAKLEDSAVYLCASSAGLLETHEQFFGPGTRLTVL.

For the CDR3, the DNA is TGTGCCATCGGAAAAACCCGGGACACTAATCAGCCCCAGCATTTT. It specifies CAIGKTRDTNQPQHF. The chain links TRBV10-3 to TRBJ1-5; tentative D call: TRBD1 (6 bases). V was trimmed by 8 bases and J by 4 bases, leaving 18 bases between them. Germline loops: CDR1 ENHRY, CDR2 SYGVKD. The CDR3 has 15 amino acids.

The chain employs TRBV30 and TRBJ2-7; 7 bases map to TRBD2. Germline V CDR1 and CDR2: GTSNPN, SVGIG (reference sequence). V lost 4 bases, J lost 7 bases, and 16 bases stayed unmatched. The CDR3 is 15 amino acids. The CDR3 DNA reads as TGTGCCTGGACCCCAGTAATCGCGGGGCGGGGGGAGCAGTACTTC. The encoded protein is CAWTPVIAGRGEQYF.

Worth noting for this clone: This CDR3 is missing its conserved last phenylalanine or tryptophan, likely due to a read error. No DNA is shown, since the ends of the CDR3 on it are uncertain; the CDR3 is the one TCRdb lists. This chain uses TRBV30 with TRBJ1-1. The CDR3 is 8 amino acids long, termini counted. From germline, CDR1 is GTSNPN and CDR2 SVGIG (reference sequence). The CDR3 is CAWRFSLI.

The CDR3 region has the DNA TGTGCCTGGAGTCGACAGCTATCCTACAATGAGCAGTTCTTC. This translates into CAWSRQLSYNEQFF. V is TRBV30 and J is TRBJ2-1, with TRBD1 as a possible D gene (5 bases). Germline V gene lookup returns CDR1 GTSNPN and CDR2 SVGIG (reference sequence). With 2 bases removed from V and 1 base from J, the gap between germline ends came to 9 bases. The CDR3 contains 14 residues.

This chain uses TRBV28 with TRBJ2-2; D is unresolved. Germline V gene lookup returns CDR1 MDHEN and CDR2 SYDVKM. Trimming shortened V by 3 bases and J by 6 bases, and 5 bases separated the two germline ends. The length of the CDR3 is 12 residues. The CDR3 region is CASSLSPGELFF. DNA for the CDR3: TGTGCCAGCAGTTTGTCCCCCGGGGAGCTGTTTTTT.

The chain has TRBV7-6 and TRBJ2-5; possible D gene TRBD1, 6 bases. Germline lookup yields CDR1 SGHVS and CDR2 FNYEAQ. The CDR3 is 14 amino acids. With 5 bases removed from V and 9 bases from J, the gap between germline ends came to 19 bases. The CDR3 here is CASSQAFGTPAQYF. The CDR3, as DNA: TGTGCCAGCAGCCAAGCTTTTGGGACACCCGCCCAGTACTTC.

The chain uses TRBV18 and TRBJ2-5; D perhaps matches TRBD1 (6 bases). CDR3 size: 13 residues. Germline CDR1 and CDR2: KGHSH and LQKENI. Deletions cut 2 bases from V and 5 bases from J, with 9 bases between. For the CDR3, the DNA is TGTGCCAGCTCACCATTTACAGGGGAGACCCAGTACTTC. Translation gives CASSPFTGETQYF. The whole variable domain, filled in from reference TRBV18 and TRBJ2-5, reads NAGVMQNPRHLVRRRGQEARLRCSPMKGHSHVYWYRQLPEEGLKFMVYLQKENIIDESGMPKERFSAEFPKEGPSILRIQQVVRGDSAAYFCASSPFTGETQYFGPGTRLLVL.

This clone showed up just a few times. V and J are TRBV6-1 and TRBJ2-2; D is unclear. V was shortened by 3 bases and J by 7 bases, with 9 bases between the two germline ends. CDR1 is MNHNS, CDR2 SASEGT, per germline. The CDR3 is 13 residues long. The CDR3 DNA follows: TGTGCCAGCAGTGATTACAGAGGCGGGGAGCTGTTTTTT. Translation: CASSDYRGGELFF.

The rearrangement joins TRBV9 to TRBJ2-7, with 11 bases that match TRBD2. Germline loops: CDR1 SGDLS, CDR2 YYNGEE. This CDR3 is built from 13 residues. The trim removed 7 bases at V and 7 bases at J, leaving 7 bases unmatched. The CDR3: CASALAGGGEQYF. CDR3 in DNA: TGTGCCAGCGCCCTAGCGGGGGGAGGAGAGCAGTACTTC.

This clone occurred many times. The chain joins TRBV10-3 to TRBJ2-7, with D possibly TRBD2 on 6 matching bases. Trimming took 6 bases from V and 6 from J, leaving 18 bases between them. Germline V gene sequence: CDR1 ENHRY, CDR2 SYGVKD. This CDR3 is 14 amino acids long. CDR3 amino acids: CAIRGGTATFEQYF. The CDR3 DNA sequence: TGTGCCATCAGGGGCGGGACGGCGACGTTCGAGCAGTACTTC.

The chain uses TRBV4-3 and TRBJ2-7; 7 nucleotides agree with TRBD1. Germline V lookup: CDR1 LGHNA, CDR2 YSLEER. With V trimmed by 1 base and J by 2 bases, 5 bases remained unmatched. The CDR3 loop spans 15 amino acids. Here the CDR3 DNA reads TGCGCCAGCAGCCAAGTTAGACAGGGCGCCTACGAGCAGTACTTC. This translates into CASSQVRQGAYEQYF.

The chain is built from TRBV2 and TRBJ1-3; unclear D gene. The germline V gene encodes CDR1 SNHLY and CDR2 FYNNEI. The CDR3 consists of 14 residues. The V end lost 5 bases, the J end lost 2 bases, and 10 bases lay between the germline ends. Here the CDR3 DNA reads TGTGCCAGCAGTCCTATGGGTACTGGAAACACCATATATTTT. Protein: CASSPMGTGNTIYF.

The chain couples TRBV5-6 to TRBJ2-3; D may be TRBD2 (6 bases). The CDR3 contains 13 residues. Germline lookup yields CDR1 SGHDT and CDR2 YYEEEE. V was trimmed by 5 bases and J by 4 bases, leaving 11 bases between them. CDR3 DNA sequence: TGTGCCAGCAGGACTAGGATCGCAGATACGCAGTATTTT. This encodes CASRTRIADTQYF.

As for this clone: Other DNA variants within this sample encode the same CDR3. The V call is TRBV6-4, the J call TRBJ2-3; 8 nucleotides align to TRBD2. The CDR3 length is 14 residues. The germline V gene encodes CDR1 MRHNA and CDR2 SNTAGT. V dropped 6 bases and J dropped 0; count of bases not matched to a gene: 2. The CDR3 DNA reads as TGTGCCAGCAGCAGCGGGAGTAGCACAGATACGCAGTATTTT. Translating gives CASSSGSSTDTQYF.

The chain recombines TRBV29-1 with TRBJ2-1, with D unresolved. This CDR3 region has 11 residues. V lost 5 bases and J 2 bases, leaving 4 bases between the germline ends. Germline V gene data show CDR1 as SQVTM and CDR2 as ANQGSEA. The CDR3 DNA reads TGCAGCGTTACACCCTACAATGAGCAGTTCTTC. Its translation is CSVTPYNEQFF.

Concerning this clone itself: A far larger clone is one nucleotide away, so this likely arose from a read error. The chain uses TRBV5-6 and TRBJ2-7, with TRBD1 matching over 9 bases. The CDR3 is 15 residues long. The germline gives CDR1 SGHDT, CDR2 YYEEEE. Here the CDR3 DNA reads TGTGCCAGCAGCTTGGCCGGACAGGGGAGGAACGAGCGGTACTTC. This translates into CASSLAGQGRNERYF.

The chain couples TRBV7-6 to TRBJ1-1; D gene ambiguous. Germline V CDR1 and CDR2: SGHVS, FNYEAQ. The V end lost 5 bases, the J end lost 1 base, and 5 bases lay between the germline ends. This CDR3 is 12 amino acids long. The DNA of the CDR3 is TGTGCCAGCAGCCAATGGAACACTGAAGCTTTCTTT. It is translated as CASSQWNTEAFF.

This clone was detected only once. This chain links TRBV5-1 with TRBJ1-5; tentative D call: TRBD1 (5 bases). V was cut by 0 bases and J by 7 bases, with 8 bases left in between. This CDR3 has 13 amino acids. Germline CDR1 reads SGHRS; CDR2 reads YFSETQ. The CDR3 spells CASSLAGEQPQHF. CDR3 sequence (DNA): TGCGCCAGCAGCTTGGCGGGGGAACAGCCCCAGCATTTT. Looking up the rest from reference TRBV5-1 and TRBJ1-5 gives the full variable domain: KAGVTQTPRYLIKTRGQQVTLSCSPISGHRSVSWYQQTPGQGLQFLFEYFSETQRNKGNFPGRFSGRQFSNSRSEMNVSTLELGDSALYLCASSLAGEQPQHFGDGTRLSIL.

This rearrangement joins TRBV28 to TRBJ2-3, with a possible D match to TRBD2 (5 bases). Germline V gene lookup returns CDR1 MDHEN and CDR2 SYDVKM. This CDR3 has 13 amino acids. The ends were cut back, 6 bases at V and 2 bases at J, with 9 bases in the middle. The CDR3 DNA follows: TGTGCCAGCAGGGAAGCGGTCACAGATACGCAGTATTTT. Translating it yields CASREAVTDTQYF.

The sample holds a few counts of this clone. This chain connects TRBV2 to TRBJ1-1, with 9 bases identical to TRBD1. Germline CDR1 SNHLY, CDR2 FYNNEI. There are 14 residues in the CDR3. After removal of 6 bases from V and 1 base from J, the junction contained 3 bases not matched to a gene. The CDR3 nucleotides are TGTGCCAGCAGGCTGGGACAGGGGAACACTGAAGCTTTCTTT. Protein: CASRLGQGNTEAFF.

This chain uses TRBV5-6 with TRBJ1-5; perhaps TRBD1 as D (6 bases). The germline V gene encodes CDR1 SGHDT and CDR2 YYEEEE. V shed 3 bases and J shed 6 bases, with 13 bases lying between them. This CDR3 spans 14 amino acids. CDR3 in amino acids: CASSSNREGQPQHF. In DNA, the CDR3 is TGTGCCAGCAGCTCGAACAGGGAGGGTCAGCCCCAGCATTTT. Based on the CDR3 plus reference TRBV5-6 and TRBJ1-5, the full variable domain is DAGVTQSPTHLIKTRGQQVTLRCSPKSGHDTVSWYQQALGQGPQFIFQYYEEEERQRGNFPDRFSGHQFPNYSSELNVNALLLGDSALYLCASSSNREGQPQHFGDGTRLSIL.

The genes are TRBV9 and TRBJ1-5; the match to TRBD1 covers 12 bases. Trimming removed 3 bases from V and 7 bases from J; junction bases left unmatched: 2. The germline V gene encodes CDR1 SGDLS and CDR2 YYNGEE. The CDR3 extends over 14 amino acids. Here the CDR3 DNA reads TGTGCCAGCAGCGAGGGACAGGGGGCCCAGCCCCAGCATTTT. Translating gives CASSEGQGAQPQHF.

There are a few counts of this clone. V usage is TRBV15 and J usage is TRBJ2-1; 12 bases align to TRBD2. Germline assignment: CDR1 LNHNV and CDR2 YYDKDF (reference sequence). The CDR3 contains 18 residues. Trimming removed 1 base from V and 5 bases from J; junction bases left unmatched: 9. CDR3 sequence reads: CATSRGTMRTSGDNEQFF. The CDR3 DNA is TGTGCCACCAGCAGAGGTACAATGAGGACTAGCGGGGACAATGAGCAGTTCTTC.